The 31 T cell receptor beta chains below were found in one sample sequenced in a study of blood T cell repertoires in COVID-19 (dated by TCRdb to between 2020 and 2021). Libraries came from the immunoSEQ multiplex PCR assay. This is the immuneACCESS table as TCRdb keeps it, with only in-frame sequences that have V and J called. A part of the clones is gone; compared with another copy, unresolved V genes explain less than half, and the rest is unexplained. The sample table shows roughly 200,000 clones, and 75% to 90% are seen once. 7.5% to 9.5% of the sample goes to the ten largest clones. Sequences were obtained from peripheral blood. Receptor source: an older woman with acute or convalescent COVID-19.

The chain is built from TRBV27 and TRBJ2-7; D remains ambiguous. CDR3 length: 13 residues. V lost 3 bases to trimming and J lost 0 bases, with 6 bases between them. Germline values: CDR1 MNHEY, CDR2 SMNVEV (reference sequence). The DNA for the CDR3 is TGTGCCAGCAGTTTCCTACCCTCCTACGAGCAGTACTTC. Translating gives CASSFLPSYEQYF.

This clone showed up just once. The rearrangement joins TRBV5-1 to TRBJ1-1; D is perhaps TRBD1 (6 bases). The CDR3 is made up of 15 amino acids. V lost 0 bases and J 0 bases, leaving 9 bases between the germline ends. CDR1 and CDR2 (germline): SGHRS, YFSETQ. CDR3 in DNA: TGCGCCAGCAGCTTGGGCTCAGGGGTGAACACTGAAGCTTTCTTT. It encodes CASSLGSGVNTEAFF.

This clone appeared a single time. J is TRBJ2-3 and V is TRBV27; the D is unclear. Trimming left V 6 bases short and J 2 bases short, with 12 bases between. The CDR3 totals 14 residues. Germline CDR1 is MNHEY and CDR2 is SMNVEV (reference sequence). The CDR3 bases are TGTGCCAGCAGCCTTCAGAAGTCCACAGATACGCAGTATTTT. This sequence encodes CASSLQKSTDTQYF.

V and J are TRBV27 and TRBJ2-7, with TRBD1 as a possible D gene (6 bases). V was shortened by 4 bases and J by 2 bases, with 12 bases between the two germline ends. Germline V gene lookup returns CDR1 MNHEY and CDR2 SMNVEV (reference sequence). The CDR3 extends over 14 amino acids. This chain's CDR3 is CASSSSDRPYEQYF. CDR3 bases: TGTGCCAGCAGTTCCTCGGACAGACCCTACGAGCAGTACTTC.

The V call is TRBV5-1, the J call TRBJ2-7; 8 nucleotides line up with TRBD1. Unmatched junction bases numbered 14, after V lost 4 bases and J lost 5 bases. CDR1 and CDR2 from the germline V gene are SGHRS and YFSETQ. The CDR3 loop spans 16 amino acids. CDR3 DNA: TGCGCCAGCAGCGGATTCGGACAGGGCCTCGGGGACGAGCAGTACTTC. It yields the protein CASSGFGQGLGDEQYF.

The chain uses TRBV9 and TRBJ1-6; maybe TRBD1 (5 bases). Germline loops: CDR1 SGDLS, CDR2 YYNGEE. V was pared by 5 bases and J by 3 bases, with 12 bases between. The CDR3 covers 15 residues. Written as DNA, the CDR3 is TGTGCCAGCAGGGAGACAGATTACTATAATTCACCCCTCCACTTT. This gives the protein CASRETDYYNSPLHF.

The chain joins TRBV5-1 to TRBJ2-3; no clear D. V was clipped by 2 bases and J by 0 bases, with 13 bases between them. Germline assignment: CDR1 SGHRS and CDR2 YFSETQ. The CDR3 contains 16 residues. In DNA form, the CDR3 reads TGCGCCAGCAGCTTAGCAGGATCTTCTAGCACAGATACGCAGTATTTT. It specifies CASSLAGSSSTDTQYF.

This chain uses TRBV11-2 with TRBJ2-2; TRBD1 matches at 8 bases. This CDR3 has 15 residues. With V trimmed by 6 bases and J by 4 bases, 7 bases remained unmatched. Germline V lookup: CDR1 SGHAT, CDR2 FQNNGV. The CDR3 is CASRPGTGFTGELFF. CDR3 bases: TGTGCCAGCAGACCCGGGACAGGATTCACCGGGGAGCTGTTTTTT.

CDR3 residues: CASSDGGGSLQPQHF. In DNA, the CDR3 is TGTGCCAGCAGTGATGGCGGCGGCAGTTTACAGCCCCAGCATTTT. This sequence joins TRBV2 and TRBJ1-5; D not certain. Trimming left V 3 bases short and J 7 bases short, with 16 bases between. The germline V gene encodes CDR1 SNHLY and CDR2 FYNNEI. CDR3 length equals 15 residues.

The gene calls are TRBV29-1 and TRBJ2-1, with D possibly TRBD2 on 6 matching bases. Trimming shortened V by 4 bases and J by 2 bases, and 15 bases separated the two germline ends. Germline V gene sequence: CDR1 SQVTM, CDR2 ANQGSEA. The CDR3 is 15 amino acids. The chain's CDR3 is CSVGWTIQTYNEQFF. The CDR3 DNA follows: TGCAGCGTTGGCTGGACTATCCAAACCTACAATGAGCAGTTCTTC.

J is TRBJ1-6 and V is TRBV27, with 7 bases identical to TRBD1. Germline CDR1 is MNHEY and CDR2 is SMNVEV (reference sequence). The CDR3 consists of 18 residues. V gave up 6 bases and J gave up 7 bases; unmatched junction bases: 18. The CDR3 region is CASSLPGQASLLNSPLHF. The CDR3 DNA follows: TGTGCCAGCAGCCTCCCTGGACAGGCCTCGCTGTTGAATTCACCCCTCCACTTT.

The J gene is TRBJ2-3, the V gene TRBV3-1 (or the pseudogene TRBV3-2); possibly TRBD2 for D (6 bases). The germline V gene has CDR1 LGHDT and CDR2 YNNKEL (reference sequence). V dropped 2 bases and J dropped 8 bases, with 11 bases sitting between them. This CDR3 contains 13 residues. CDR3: CASSQLRESTQYF. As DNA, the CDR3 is TGTGCCAGCAGCCAACTACGGGAGTCTACGCAGTATTTT.

The CDR3 nucleotides read TGTGCCAGCAAGGGGTCCTGTAATAGCAATCAGCCCCAGCATTTT. Amino acid sequence: CASKGSCNSNQPQHF. This sequence joins TRBV21-1 and TRBJ1-5; the table's D call, TRBD1, was not checked against the DNA. TRBV21-1 corresponds to a pseudogene. This CDR3 has 15 residues.

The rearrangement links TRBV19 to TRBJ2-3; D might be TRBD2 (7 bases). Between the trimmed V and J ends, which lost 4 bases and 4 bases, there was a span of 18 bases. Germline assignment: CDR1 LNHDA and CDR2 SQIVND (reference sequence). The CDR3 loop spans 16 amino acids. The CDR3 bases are TGTGCCAGTAGTAGTACAGGGACTACGACGGCAGATACGCAGTATTTT. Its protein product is CASSSTGTTTADTQYF.

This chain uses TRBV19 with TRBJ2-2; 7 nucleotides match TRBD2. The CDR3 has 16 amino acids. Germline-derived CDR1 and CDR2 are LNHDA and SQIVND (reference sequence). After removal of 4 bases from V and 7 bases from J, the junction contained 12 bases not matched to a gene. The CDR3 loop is CASSTRGGSKFGELFF. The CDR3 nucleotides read TGTGCCAGTAGTACTAGGGGCGGGAGCAAGTTCGGGGAGCTGTTTTTT.

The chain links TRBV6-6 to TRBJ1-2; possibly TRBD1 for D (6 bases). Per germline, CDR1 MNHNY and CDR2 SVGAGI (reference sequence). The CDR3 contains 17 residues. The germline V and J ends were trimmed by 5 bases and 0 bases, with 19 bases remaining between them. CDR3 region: CASSPTPQGKANYGYTF. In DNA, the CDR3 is TGTGCCAGCAGTCCTACACCGCAGGGGAAGGCTAACTATGGCTACACCTTC.

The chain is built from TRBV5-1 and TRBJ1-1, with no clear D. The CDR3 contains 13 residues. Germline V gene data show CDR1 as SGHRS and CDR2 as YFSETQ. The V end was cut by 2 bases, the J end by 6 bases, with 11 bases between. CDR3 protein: CASSFAGSPEAFF. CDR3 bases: TGCGCCAGCAGCTTCGCAGGCAGTCCTGAAGCTTTCTTT.

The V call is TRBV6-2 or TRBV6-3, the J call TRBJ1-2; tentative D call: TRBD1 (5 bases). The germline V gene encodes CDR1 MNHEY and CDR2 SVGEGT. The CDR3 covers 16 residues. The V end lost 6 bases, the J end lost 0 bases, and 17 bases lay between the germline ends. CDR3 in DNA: TGTGCCAGCAGCCCCTGGGACTTAGCCTCTAACTATGGCTACACCTTC. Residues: CASSPWDLASNYGYTF.

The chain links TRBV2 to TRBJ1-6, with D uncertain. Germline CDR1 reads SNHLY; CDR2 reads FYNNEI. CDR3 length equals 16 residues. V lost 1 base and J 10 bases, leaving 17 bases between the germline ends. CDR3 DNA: TGTGCCAGCAGTGAAGTCTTAGGAGTTGTTCAATCACCCCTCCACTTT. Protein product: CASSEVLGVVQSPLHF.

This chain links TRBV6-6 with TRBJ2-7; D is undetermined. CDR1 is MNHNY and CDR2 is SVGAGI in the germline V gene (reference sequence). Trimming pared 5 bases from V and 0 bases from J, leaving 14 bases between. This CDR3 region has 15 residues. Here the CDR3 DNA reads TGTGCCAGCAGTCCTCAAAATCTAGGCTCCTACGAGCAGTACGTC. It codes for CASSPQNLGSYEQYV.

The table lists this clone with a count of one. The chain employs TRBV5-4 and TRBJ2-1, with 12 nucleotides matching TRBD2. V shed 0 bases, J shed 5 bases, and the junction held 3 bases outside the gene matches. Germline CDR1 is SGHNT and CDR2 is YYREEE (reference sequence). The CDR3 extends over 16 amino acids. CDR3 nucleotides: TGTGCCAGCAGCTTGGGCGGACTAGCGGGAAACAATGAGCAGTTCTTC. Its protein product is CASSLGGLAGNNEQFF.

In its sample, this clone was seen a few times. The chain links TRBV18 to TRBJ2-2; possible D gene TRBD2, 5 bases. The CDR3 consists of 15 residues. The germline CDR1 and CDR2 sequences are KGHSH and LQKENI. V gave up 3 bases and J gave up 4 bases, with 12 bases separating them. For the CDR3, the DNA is TGTGCCAGCTCACCGGAGGACTGGGGCACCGGGGAGCTGTTTTTT. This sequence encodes CASSPEDWGTGELFF.

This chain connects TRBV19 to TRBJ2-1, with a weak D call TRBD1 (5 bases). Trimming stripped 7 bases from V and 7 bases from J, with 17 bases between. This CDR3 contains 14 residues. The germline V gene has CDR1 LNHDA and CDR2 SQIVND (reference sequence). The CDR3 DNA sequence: TGTGCCAGTATTGAGACAGCTAGACGGAATGAGCAGTTCTTC. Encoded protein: CASIETARRNEQFF. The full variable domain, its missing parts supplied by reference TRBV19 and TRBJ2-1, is DGGITQSPKYLFRKEGQNVTLSCEQNLNHDAMYWYRQDPGQGLRLIYYSQIVNDFQKGDIAEGYSVSREKKESFPLTVTSAQKNPTAFYLCASIETARRNEQFFGPGTRLTVL.

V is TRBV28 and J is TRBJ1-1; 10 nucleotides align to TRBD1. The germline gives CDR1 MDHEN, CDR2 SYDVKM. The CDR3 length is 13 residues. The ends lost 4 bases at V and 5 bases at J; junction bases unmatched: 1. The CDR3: CASSWDRGTEAFF. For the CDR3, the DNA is TGTGCCAGCAGTTGGGACAGGGGAACTGAAGCTTTCTTT.

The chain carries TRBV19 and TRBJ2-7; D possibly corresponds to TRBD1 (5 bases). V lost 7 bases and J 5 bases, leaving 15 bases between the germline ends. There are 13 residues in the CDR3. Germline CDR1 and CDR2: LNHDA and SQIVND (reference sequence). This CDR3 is CASNTGMSDEQYF. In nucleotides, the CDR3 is TGTGCCAGTAATACAGGAATGTCGGACGAGCAGTACTTC.

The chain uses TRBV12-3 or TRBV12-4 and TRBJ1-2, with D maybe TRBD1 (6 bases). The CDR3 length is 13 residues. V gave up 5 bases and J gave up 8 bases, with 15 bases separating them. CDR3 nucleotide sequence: TGTGCCAGCAGTCTACAGGGTTCTTTAGGCTACACCTTC. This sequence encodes CASSLQGSLGYTF.

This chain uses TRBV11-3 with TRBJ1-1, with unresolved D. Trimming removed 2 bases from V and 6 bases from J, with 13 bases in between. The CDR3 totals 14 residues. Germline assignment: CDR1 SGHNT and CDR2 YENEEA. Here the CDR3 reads CASSLPGDWSEAFF. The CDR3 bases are TGTGCCAGCAGCTTACCCGGGGATTGGTCTGAAGCTTTCTTT.

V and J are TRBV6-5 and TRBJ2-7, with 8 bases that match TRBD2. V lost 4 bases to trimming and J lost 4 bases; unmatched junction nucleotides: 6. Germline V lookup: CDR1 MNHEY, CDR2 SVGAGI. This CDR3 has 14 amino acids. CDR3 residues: CASSSGLALYEQYF. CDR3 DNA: TGTGCCAGCAGTTCCGGACTAGCATTATACGAGCAGTACTTC.

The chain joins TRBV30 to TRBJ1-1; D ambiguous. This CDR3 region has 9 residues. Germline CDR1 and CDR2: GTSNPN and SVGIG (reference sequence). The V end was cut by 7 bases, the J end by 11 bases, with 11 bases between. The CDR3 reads CALYRPAFF. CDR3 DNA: TGTGCCTTGTACAGACCGGCTTTCTTT.

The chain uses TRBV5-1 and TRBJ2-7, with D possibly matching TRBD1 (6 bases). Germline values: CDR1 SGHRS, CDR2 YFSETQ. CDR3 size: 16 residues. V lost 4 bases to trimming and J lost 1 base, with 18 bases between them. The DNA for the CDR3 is TGCGCCAGCAGCCCACGGACAGTGCCCTCGTCCTACGAGCAGTACTTC. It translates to CASSPRTVPSSYEQYF.

CDR3 sequence (DNA): TGTGCCAGTAGTATGCTGGCAGGGAAAAGCAATCAGCCCCAGCATTTT. It translates to CASSMLAGKSNQPQHF. V and J are TRBV19 and TRBJ1-5, with D possibly matching TRBD1 (5 bases). The V end was cut by 3 bases, the J end by 1 base, with 13 bases between. The germline CDR1 and CDR2 sequences are LNHDA and SQIVND (reference sequence). The CDR3 totals 16 residues. Full variable domain (rest looked up from reference TRBV19 and TRBJ1-5): DGGITQSPKYLFRKEGQNVTLSCEQNLNHDAMYWYRQDPGQGLRLIYYSQIVNDFQKGDIAEGYSVSREKKESFPLTVTSAQKNPTAFYLCASSMLAGKSNQPQHFGDGTRLSIL.